The source of this TCR beta chain is a study of blood T cell repertoires in COVID-19 (dated by TCRdb to 2020 to 2022). For the wider study: Samples covering the acute and convalescent phases of COVID-19 were provided by collaborators in the United States, Italy and Spain. The prospective study material was composed of cDNA or gDNA derived from T cells, B-cell-depleted T cells, or PBMCs. The dataset comprised deeply sampled blood TCRbeta repertoires from subjects exposed to, actively infected with, or recovered from COVID-19. The repertoires were made available in a free public database intended to serve as a resource for research on the immune response to SARS-CoV-2. Samples came from the ongoing ImmuneRACE study (first 160 participants) plus 1,254 subjects from 6 global collaborators. Sample metadata almost always included a de-identified subject ID, COVID-19 status, age in years and sex. HLA class I and class II types, where available, came from metadata supplied by the sample provider rather than from assay-based typing. Beyond this particular receptor, the publication reports: Clinical and demographic metadata were provided uncurated, with the amount varying by source and participant.

Whole blood was collected in K2EDTA tubes by collaborating institutions according to the institutions' own protocols. For TCRbeta analysis, collaborators shipped samples in one of three forms: frozen whole blood, isolated PBMCs, or DNA extracted from either of those sample types. TCRbeta CDR3 regions were amplified from genomic DNA by means of the immunoSEQ Assay, a bias-controlled multiplex PCR. Concerning the study's data processing: Within the assay, amplification of reference gene primers was used to estimate how many nucleated cells each sample contained. Sequence reads were collapsed and filtered to measure the absolute abundance of every unique TCRbeta CDR3 rearrangement. For each sample, productive Simpson clonality was calculated as the square root of Simpson's diversity index across productive rearrangements. In TCRdb, the immuneACCESS table is reduced to in-frame sequences with V and J assigned. These tables do not hold every clone; where another copy was compared, an unresolved V gene accounts for under half, and the others remain unexplained. V and J calls and clone size are copied from that table; D and trimming were computed from the DNA. The sample records 180,000 or so clones, 82% of which are singletons. About 8.4% of the sample belongs to the ten largest clones.

This clone is a singleton in its sample. Its antigen remains undetermined. Base qualities are not recorded, but no much larger clone differs from it by a single base. Sequences SQVTM (CDR1) and ANQGSEA (CDR2) are obtained from the germline V gene. The CDR3 covers 13 residues, taking in both the cysteine and the phenylalanine. Here the CDR3 DNA is all that survives: 39 bases in frame from base 1. The trim is 3 bases for V and 1 base for J, with a gap of 8 bases between the germline ends. Input material: peripheral blood. This receptor chain uses TRBV29-1 and TRBJ2-3, and the D gene may be TRBD1, 6 bases matching. This clonotype was obtained from a woman in her 70s with acute or convalescent COVID-19. The sequenced DNA is TGCAGCGTTGACAGGACAGGCACAGATACGCAGTATTTT. Its translation reads: CSVDRTGTDTQYF.